A selection of T cell receptor beta chains follows, all from one sample in a study of blood T cell repertoires in COVID-19. Clones were read by immunoSEQ multiplex PCR, and TCRdb kept only the in-frame ones, dropping some. The data show 310,000 or so clones, around 87% seen once. The sample consisted of peripheral blood. Receptor source: a man aged 70-80 years with acute or convalescent COVID-19. The CDR3 runs from the conserved cysteine through the conserved F or W. The D gene is left open where the match is weak. Clone size is shown for a subset of rows, as once, few, many or a class of expanded clone.

clone size	J gene	V gene	D gene	CDR3 protein	CDR3 DNA
.	TRBJ2-3	TRBV5-1	TRBD2	CASSETSESTDTQYF	TGCGCCAGCAGCGAGACTAGCGAAAGCACAGATACGCAGTATTTT
.	TRBJ1-6	TRBV7-9	.	CASSSEALSPLHF	TGTGCCAGCAGCTCAGAGGCCCTTTCACCCCTCCACTTT
.	TRBJ2-1	TRBV28	TRBD1	CASSPKGQWVPFF	TGTGCCAGCAGTCCCAAGGGACAGTGGGTCCCGTTCTTC
.	TRBJ1-5	TRBV28	.	CASSSSGRVSNQPQHF	TGTGCCAGCAGTTCTTCAGGTCGTGTAAGCAATCAGCCCCAGCATTTT
once	TRBJ2-7	TRBV4-2	.	CASSQKDSQSYEQYF	TGTGCCAGCAGCCAAAAGGACAGTCAATCCTACGAGCAGTACTTC
once	TRBJ2-7	TRBV9	.	CASSATGTTNSEQYF	TGTGCCAGCAGCGCCACCGGGACAACGAACTCCGAGCAGTACTTC
.	TRBJ2-5	TRBV6-5	.	CASSYGGKETQYF	TGTGCCAGCAGTTATGGGGGGAAAGAGACCCAGTACTTC
once	TRBJ2-3	TRBV5-8	.	CASSPGTDTQYF	TGTGCCAGCAGCCCGGGAACGGATACGCAGTATTTT
.	TRBJ2-3	TRBV5-5	TRBD2	CASSLFTSGTDTQYF	TGTGCCAGCAGCTTGTTTACTAGCGGTACAGATACGCAGTATTTT
.	TRBJ2-1	TRBV28	TRBD2	CASRNRDYAYNEQFF	TGTGCCAGCAGGAACCGGGACTATGCTTACAATGAGCAGTTCTTC
.	TRBJ2-7	TRBV18	TRBD2	CASTAGTSGLYEQYF	TGTGCCAGCACGGCCGGAACTAGCGGTCTCTACGAGCAGTACTTC
.	TRBJ1-4	TRBV7-8	.	CASSLIRGAEKLFF	TGTGCCAGCAGCTTAATCAGGGGCGCCGAAAAACTGTTTTTT
few	TRBJ2-5	TRBV24-1	.	CATSDPGEASVGETQYF	TGTGCCACCAGTGACCCCGGGGAGGCTAGCGTTGGAGAGACCCAGTACTTC
.	TRBJ1-3	TRBV7-2	TRBD1	CASSLWTGAGNTIYF	TGTGCCAGCAGCCTATGGACAGGGGCTGGAAACACCATATATTTT
.	TRBJ1-5	TRBV7-2	TRBD1	CASGSGTGSNQPQHF	TGTGCCAGCGGCTCGGGGACAGGGAGCAATCAGCCCCAGCATTTT
.	TRBJ1-2	TRBV2	TRBD1	CASGSGQGSVNGYTF	TGTGCCAGCGGGTCGGGACAGGGCTCGGTAAATGGCTACACCTTC
.	TRBJ2-1	TRBV2	.	CASSELYNEQFF	TGTGCCAGCAGTGAATTATACAATGAGCAGTTCTTC
.	TRBJ1-6	TRBV9	.	CASSVGQGGNSPLHF	TGTGCCAGCAGCGTAGGGCAGGGAGGAAATTCACCCCTCCACTTT
.	TRBJ2-1	TRBV4-2	TRBD1	CASSQDGGQGYNEQFF	TGTGCCAGCAGCCAAGATGGCGGACAGGGCTACAATGAGCAGTTCTTC
.	TRBJ2-7	TRBV20-1	.	CSAMWEYEQYF	TGCAGTGCTATGTGGGAGTACGAGCAGTACTTC
.	TRBJ2-5	TRBV21-1	.	CASNQGPLRTQYF	TGTGCCAGCAATCAGGGTCCTTTACGGACCCAGTACTTC
.	TRBJ1-6	TRBV6-6	TRBD1	CASSYTSGGDSPLHF	TGTGCCAGCAGTTACACATCAGGGGGTGATTCACCCCTCCACTTT
.	TRBJ1-1	TRBV18	.	CASSPGRDGVAFF	TGTGCCAGCTCACCGGGCAGGGATGGAGTAGCTTTCTTT
.	TRBJ1-5	TRBV27	TRBD1	CASSRQGMVFQPQHF	TGTGCCAGCAGTAGACAGGGGATGGTCTTTCAGCCCCAGCATTTT
.	TRBJ2-1	TRBV24-1	.	CATKGVGENEQFF	TGTGCCACCAAGGGGGTGGGTGAGAATGAGCAGTTCTTC
few	TRBJ1-5	TRBV18	TRBD1	CASSPGGQGSLGNQPQHF	TGTGCCAGCTCACCTGGCGGACAGGGTAGCCTGGGCAATCAGCCCCAGCATTTT
.	TRBJ1-5	TRBV3-1/TRBV3-2	.	CASSPGGGFPQPQHF	TGTGCCAGCAGCCCAGGCGGGGGGTTCCCTCAGCCCCAGCATTTT
.	TRBJ1-6	TRBV15	.	CATSRAGGNSPLHF	TGTGCCACCAGCAGAGCGGGGGGGAATTCGCCCCTCCACTTT
few	TRBJ1-6	TRBV10-3	TRBD1	CATETGYSNSPLHF	TGTGCCACCGAGACAGGGTATAGTAATTCACCCCTCCACTTT
.	TRBJ1-3	TRBV7-2	.	CASKEGGARGNTIYF	TGTGCCAGCAAGGAGGGGGGGGCTAGAGGAAACACCATATATTTT
once	TRBJ1-1	TRBV5-1	TRBD1	CASTQLGTGEEEAFF	TGCGCCAGCACGCAGCTTGGGACAGGGGAGGAGGAAGCTTTCTTT
.	TRBJ2-7	TRBV6-5	.	CASRGQGSPYEQYF	TGTGCCAGCAGGGGGCAGGGGTCCCCTTACGAGCAGTACTTC
.	TRBJ2-1	TRBV4-2	TRBD1	CASSQVGTGYNEQFF	TGTGCCAGCAGCCAAGTAGGGACAGGGTACAATGAGCAGTTCTTC
.	TRBJ2-1	TRBV5-1	.	CASSLGRGPYNEQFF	TGCGCCAGCAGCTTGGGCAGGGGACCATACAATGAGCAGTTCTTC
few	TRBJ1-2	TRBV27	TRBD1	CASSLDRQSGYTF	TGTGCCAGCAGTCTGGACAGGCAGTCGGGCTACACCTTC